This T cell receptor (beta chain) stems from a study of OX40 agonist ivuxolimab in advanced cancers. For the study in its entirety: Ivuxolimab was a fully human IgG2 agonistic monoclonal antibody targeting the costimulatory receptor OX40 (CD134). Among the 52 dose-escalation patients, approximately 20 had hepatocellular carcinoma, 15 or so melanoma, 9 renal cell carcinoma and 9 head and neck cancer. The point of sequencing TCRbeta in the periphery was to test whether ivuxolimab changed TCR sequence diversity and drove clonal T-cell expansion. The paper reports the monotherapy dose-escalation portion (N of about 54 patients) of the phase I ivuxolimab trial. Intravenous ivuxolimab was administered to patients every 2 weeks at six dose levels: 0.01, 0.1, 0.3, 1.5, 3 and 10 mg/kg. In the dose-escalation cohort, roughly 80% of patients were male, and the mean age was roughly 60 years, with a range of about 20 to 90. Prior anti-PD-1, anti-PD-L1 or anti-CTLA-4 therapy was permitted, and checkpoint inhibitors had been received by 40% to 50% of dose-escalation patients. Partial responses occurred in three dose-escalation patients: two with cutaneous melanoma and one with hepatocellular carcinoma.

Including cysteine and phenylalanine, the CDR3 has 15 amino acids. The kept DNA is CDR3 alone, 45 bases in frame from the first base. Genomic DNA was extracted from sorted cells for sequencing of the TCRbeta CDR3 region. TCRbeta CDR3 regions were sequenced using the immunoSEQ Assay. TCRdb took over this immuneACCESS table, retaining in-frame rearrangements with V and J assigned. Such tables are incomplete; in checked studies, under half of the missing clones stem from an unresolved V gene, and the remainder is unexplained. The sample contains 75,000 to 100,000 clones, approximately 90% of them found a single time. The ten largest clones capture about 0.87% of the sample. Overall study results and their limits: Partial responders in the 0.1-3.0 mg/kg groups had among the lowest normalized peripheral clonal expansion, especially among CD8+ T cells. Low levels of normalized T-cell clonal expansion were also shown by some nonresponding patients. Which antigens the clonally expanded peripheral T cells were specific for was not determined. At doses from 0.1 to 3.0 mg/kg, clonal expansion was seen in both CD4+ and CD8+ blood T cells between baseline and week 6. After ivuxolimab, more expanded clones were found on average in CD8+ T cells than in CD4+ T cells.

As regards this clone: Its binding antigen is unknown. No qualities accompany the bases; no much larger clone lies one base away.

The trial excluded patients who had a history of autoimmune disease or were on systemic immunosuppression. Peripheral blood for TCR sequencing was collected from all dose cohorts at baseline, on cycle 4 day 1, and on cycle 7 day 1. Samples were obtained from an open-label, multicenter, first-in-human phase I dose-escalation trial of ivuxolimab. Adults with locally advanced or metastatic melanoma, renal cell, hepatocellular, or head and neck squamous cell carcinoma were enrolled in the trial. Before TCR sequencing, CD4+ T cells and CD8+ T cells from peripheral blood were sorted into separate populations.

This specimen consisted of CD4+ or CD8+ T cells sorted from blood, obtained in a trial of the OX40 agonist ivuxolimab. This sequence uses TRBV21-1 and TRBJ2-1; the tabulated D call, TRBD2, remains unverified against the DNA. TRBV21-1 is a pseudogene locus. This TCR was recovered from an adult with an advanced solid tumor such as melanoma, head and neck, liver or kidney cancer. The CDR3 region: CASSKGCGRSNEQFF. The bases are TGTGCCAGCAGCAAAGGTTGCGGGAGGAGTAATGAGCAGTTCTTC.